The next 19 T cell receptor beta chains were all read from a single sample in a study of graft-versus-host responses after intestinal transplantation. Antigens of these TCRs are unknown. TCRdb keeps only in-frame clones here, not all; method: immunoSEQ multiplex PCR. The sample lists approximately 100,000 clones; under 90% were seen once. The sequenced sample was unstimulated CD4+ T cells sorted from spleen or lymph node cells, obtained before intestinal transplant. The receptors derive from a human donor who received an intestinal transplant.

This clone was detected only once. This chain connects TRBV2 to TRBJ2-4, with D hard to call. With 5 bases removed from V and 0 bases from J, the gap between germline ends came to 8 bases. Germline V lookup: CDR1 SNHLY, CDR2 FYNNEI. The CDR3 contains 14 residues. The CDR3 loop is CASSLQLAKNIQYF. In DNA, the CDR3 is TGTGCCAGCAGTTTGCAACTAGCCAAAAACATTCAGTACTTC.

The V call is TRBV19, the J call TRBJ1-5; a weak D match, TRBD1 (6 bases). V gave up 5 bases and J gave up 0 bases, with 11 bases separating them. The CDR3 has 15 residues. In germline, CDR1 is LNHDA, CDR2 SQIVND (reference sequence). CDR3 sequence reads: CASSGRDTSNQPQHF. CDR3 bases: TGTGCCAGTAGTGGCCGGGACACTAGCAATCAGCCCCAGCATTTT.

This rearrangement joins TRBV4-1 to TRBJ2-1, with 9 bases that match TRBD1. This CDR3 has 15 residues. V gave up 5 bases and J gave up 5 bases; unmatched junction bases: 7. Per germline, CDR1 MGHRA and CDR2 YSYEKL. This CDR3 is CASSKTGTGHNEQFF. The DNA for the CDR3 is TGCGCCAGCAGCAAGACCGGGACAGGGCACAATGAGCAGTTCTTC.

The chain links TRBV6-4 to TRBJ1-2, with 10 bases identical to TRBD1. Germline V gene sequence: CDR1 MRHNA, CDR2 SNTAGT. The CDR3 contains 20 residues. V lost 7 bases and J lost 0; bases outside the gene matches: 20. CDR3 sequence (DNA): TGTGCCAGCATCCGGGACAGGGGAAACGAATCACCCAGTCCTAACTATGGCTACACCTTC. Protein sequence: CASIRDRGNESPSPNYGYTF.

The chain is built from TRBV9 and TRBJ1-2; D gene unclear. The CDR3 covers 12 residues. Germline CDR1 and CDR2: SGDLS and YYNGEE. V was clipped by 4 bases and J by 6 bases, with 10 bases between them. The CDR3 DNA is TGTGCCAGCAGCTCCCGAGGAGATGGCTACACCTTC. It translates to CASSSRGDGYTF.

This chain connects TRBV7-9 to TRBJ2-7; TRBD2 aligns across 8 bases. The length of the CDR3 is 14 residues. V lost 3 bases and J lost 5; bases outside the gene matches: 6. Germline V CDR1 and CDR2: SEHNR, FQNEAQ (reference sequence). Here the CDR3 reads CASSFAGGLNEQYF. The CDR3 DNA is TGTGCCAGCAGCTTCGCGGGGGGTCTGAACGAGCAGTACTTC.

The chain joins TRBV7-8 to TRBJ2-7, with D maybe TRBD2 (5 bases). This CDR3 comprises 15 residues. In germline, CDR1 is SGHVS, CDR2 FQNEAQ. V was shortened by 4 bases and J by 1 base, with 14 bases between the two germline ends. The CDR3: CASSWGDRASYEQYF. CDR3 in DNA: TGTGCCAGCAGCTGGGGAGACCGGGCGTCCTACGAGCAGTACTTC.

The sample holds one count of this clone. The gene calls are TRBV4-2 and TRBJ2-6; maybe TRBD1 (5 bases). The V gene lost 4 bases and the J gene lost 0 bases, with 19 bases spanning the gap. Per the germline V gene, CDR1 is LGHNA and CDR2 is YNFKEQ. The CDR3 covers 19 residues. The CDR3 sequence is CASSPSRGLFSSGANVLTF. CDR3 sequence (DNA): TGTGCCAGCAGCCCAAGTAGGGGTCTCTTTAGCTCTGGGGCCAACGTCCTGACTTTC.

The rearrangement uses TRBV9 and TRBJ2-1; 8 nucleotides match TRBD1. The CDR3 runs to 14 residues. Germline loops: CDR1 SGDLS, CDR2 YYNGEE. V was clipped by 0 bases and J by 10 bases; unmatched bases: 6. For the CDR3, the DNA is TGTGCCAGCAGCGTAGCGGACAGGGCGGGCGAGCAGTTCTTC. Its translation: CASSVADRAGEQFF.

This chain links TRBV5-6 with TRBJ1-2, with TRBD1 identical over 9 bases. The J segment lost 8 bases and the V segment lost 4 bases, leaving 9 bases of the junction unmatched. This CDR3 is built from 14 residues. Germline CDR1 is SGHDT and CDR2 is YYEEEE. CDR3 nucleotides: TGTGCCAGCAGCGCCCGGGACAGGGCCGGCGGCTACACCTTC. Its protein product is CASSARDRAGGYTF.

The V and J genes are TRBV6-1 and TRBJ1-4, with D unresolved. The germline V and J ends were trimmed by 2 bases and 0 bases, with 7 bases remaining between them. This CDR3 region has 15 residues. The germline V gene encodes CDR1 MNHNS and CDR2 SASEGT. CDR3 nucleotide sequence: TGTGCCAGCAGTGAAACGGGTTCAACTAATGAAAAACTGTTTTTT. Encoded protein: CASSETGSTNEKLFF.

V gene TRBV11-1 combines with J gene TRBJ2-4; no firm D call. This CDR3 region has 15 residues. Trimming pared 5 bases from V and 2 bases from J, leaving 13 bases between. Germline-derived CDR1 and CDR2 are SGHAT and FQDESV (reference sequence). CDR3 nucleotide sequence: TGTGCCAGCAGCCTAGGGCCGCTCACCAAAAACATTCAGTACTTC. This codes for CASSLGPLTKNIQYF.

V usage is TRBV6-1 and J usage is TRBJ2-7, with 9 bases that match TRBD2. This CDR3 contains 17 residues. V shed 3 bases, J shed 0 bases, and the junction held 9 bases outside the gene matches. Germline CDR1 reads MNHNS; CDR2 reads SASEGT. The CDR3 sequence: CASSDTAGGVFSYEQYF. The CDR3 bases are TGTGCCAGCAGTGATACAGCGGGGGGTGTTTTCTCCTACGAGCAGTACTTC.

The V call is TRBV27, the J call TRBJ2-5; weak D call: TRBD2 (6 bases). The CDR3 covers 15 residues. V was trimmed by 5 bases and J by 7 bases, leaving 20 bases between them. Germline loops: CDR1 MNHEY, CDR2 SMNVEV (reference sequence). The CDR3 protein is CASSPMGGPTATQYF. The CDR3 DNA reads TGTGCCAGCAGTCCTATGGGGGGACCTACGGCGACCCAGTACTTC.

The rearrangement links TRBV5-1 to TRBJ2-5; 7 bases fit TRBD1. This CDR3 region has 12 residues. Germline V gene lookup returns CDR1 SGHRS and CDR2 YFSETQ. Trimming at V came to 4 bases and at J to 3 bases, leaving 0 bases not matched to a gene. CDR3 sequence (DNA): TGCGCCAGCAGCGGACAGGAAGAGACCCAGTACTTC. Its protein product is CASSGQEETQYF.

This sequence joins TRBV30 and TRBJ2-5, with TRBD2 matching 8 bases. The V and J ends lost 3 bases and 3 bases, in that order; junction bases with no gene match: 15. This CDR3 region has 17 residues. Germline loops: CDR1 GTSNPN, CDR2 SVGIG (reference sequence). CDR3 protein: CAWRVGTRGGKKETQYF. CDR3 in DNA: TGTGCCTGGAGGGTGGGGACCCGGGGGGGGAAGAAAGAGACCCAGTACTTC.

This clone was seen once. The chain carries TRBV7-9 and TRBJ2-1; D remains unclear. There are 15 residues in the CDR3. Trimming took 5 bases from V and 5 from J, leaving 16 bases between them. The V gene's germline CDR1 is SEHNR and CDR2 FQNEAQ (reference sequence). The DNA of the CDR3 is TGTGCCAGCAGCCCCCCGTGGAGCCCGAACAATGAGCAGTTCTTC. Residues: CASSPPWSPNNEQFF.

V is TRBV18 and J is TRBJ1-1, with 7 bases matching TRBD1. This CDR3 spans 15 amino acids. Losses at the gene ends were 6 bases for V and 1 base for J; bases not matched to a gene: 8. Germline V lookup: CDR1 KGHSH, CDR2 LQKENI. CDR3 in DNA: TGTGCCAGCTCGCCCCGGGACAGCCAGAACACTGAAGCTTTCTTT. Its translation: CASSPRDSQNTEAFF.

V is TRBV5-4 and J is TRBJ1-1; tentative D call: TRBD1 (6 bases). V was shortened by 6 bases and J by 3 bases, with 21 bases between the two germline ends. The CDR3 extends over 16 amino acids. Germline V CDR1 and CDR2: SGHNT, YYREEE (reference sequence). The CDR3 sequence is CASTGGGRGGDTEAFF. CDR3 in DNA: TGTGCCAGCACCGGGGGGGGCAGGGGAGGTGACACTGAAGCTTTCTTT.